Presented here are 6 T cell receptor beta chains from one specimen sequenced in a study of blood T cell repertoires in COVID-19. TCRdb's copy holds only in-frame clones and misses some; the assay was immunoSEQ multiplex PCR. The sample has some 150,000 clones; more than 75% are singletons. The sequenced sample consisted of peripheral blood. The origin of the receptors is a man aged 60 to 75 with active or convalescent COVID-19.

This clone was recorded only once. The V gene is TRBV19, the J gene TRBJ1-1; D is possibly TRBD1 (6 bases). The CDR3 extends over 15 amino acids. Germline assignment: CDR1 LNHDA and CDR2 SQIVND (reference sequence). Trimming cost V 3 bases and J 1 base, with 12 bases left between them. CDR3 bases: TGTGCCAGTAGTATCCTCGCAGGGGAGAACACTGAAGCTTTCTTT. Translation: CASSILAGENTEAFF.

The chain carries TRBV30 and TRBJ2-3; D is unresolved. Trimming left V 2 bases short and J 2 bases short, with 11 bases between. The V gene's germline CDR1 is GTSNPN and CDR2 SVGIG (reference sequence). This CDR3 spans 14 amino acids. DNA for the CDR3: TGTGCCTGGAGTTTAGCAACACCCACAGATACGCAGTATTTT. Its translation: CAWSLATPTDTQYF.

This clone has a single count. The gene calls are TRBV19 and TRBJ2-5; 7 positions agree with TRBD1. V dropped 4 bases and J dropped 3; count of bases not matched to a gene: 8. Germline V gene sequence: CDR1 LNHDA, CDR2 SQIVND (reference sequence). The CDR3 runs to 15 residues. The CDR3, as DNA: TGTGCCAGTAGTACAACCGGGCAGGGGGAAGAGACCCAGTACTTC. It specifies CASSTTGQGEETQYF.

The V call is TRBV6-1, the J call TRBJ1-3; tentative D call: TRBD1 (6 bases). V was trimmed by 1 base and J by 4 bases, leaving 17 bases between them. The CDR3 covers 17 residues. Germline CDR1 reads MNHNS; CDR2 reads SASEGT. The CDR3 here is CASSEEGVGGYGNTIYF. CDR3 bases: TGTGCCAGCAGTGAAGAGGGGGTTGGGGGCTACGGAAACACCATATATTTT.

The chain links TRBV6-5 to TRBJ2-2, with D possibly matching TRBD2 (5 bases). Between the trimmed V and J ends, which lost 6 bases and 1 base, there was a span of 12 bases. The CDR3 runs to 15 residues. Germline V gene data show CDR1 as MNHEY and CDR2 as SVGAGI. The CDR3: CASSLGRGNTGELFF. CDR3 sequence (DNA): TGTGCCAGCAGCCTGGGGAGAGGGAACACCGGGGAGCTGTTTTTT.

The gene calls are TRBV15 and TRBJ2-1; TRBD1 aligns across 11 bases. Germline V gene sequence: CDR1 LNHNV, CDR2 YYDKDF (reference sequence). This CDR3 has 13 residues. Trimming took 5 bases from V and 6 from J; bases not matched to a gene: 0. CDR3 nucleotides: TGTGCCACCAGCGGACAGGGGGCCAATGAGCAGTTCTTC. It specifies CATSGQGANEQFF.